This TCR beta chain was sequenced for a study of beta chain features in type 1 diabetes. Isolated RNA was reverse transcribed in full, so expressed TCRB transcripts were sequenced. Measured with immunoSEQ multiplex PCR; TCRdb has only the in-frame clones, and not every one. The table lists 450,000 to 550,000 clones, 30% of them singletons. This clone was detected a few times. The CDR3 length is 14 residues. The V end lost 0 bases, the J end lost 7 bases, and 11 bases lay between the germline ends. Per germline, CDR1 SGHRS and CDR2 YFSETQ. The sequenced material came from naive CD4+ T cells from blood. The TCR comes from a man aged 18 to 35 in good health. This chain joins TRBV5-1 and TRBJ2-1, with D tentatively TRBD2 (5 bases). The CDR3 is CASSLATNWNEQFF. CDR3 in DNA: TGCGCCAGCAGCTTGGCGACTAACTGGAATGAGCAGTTCTTC.